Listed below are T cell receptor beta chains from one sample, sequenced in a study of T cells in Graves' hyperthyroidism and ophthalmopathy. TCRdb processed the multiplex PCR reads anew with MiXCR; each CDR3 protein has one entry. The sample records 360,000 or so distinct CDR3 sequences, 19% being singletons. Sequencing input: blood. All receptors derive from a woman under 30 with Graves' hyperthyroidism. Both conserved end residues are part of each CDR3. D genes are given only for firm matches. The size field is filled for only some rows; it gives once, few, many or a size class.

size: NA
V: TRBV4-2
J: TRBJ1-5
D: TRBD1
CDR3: CASSLGWTGKNQPQHF
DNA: TGTGCCAGCAGCCTAGGGTGGACAGGCAAAAATCAGCCCCAGCATTTT

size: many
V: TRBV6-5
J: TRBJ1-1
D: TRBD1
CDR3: CASSYADRGLTEAFF
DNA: TGTGCCAGCAGTTACGCGGACAGGGGGCTGACTGAAGCTTTCTTT

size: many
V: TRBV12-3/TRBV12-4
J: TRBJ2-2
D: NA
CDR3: CASSFLVGPTGELFF
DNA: TGTGCCAGCAGTTTTTTAGTGGGCCCGACCGGGGAGCTGTTTTTT

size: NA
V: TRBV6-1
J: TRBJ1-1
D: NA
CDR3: CASTSGTKNTEAFF
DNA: TGTGCCAGCACCAGCGGGACAAAAAACACTGAAGCTTTCTTT

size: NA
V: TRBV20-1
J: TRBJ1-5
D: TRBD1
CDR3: CSATSGGQGSNGPQHF
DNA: TGCAGTGCTACATCAGGGGGCCAAGGCAGCAATGGGCCCCAGCATTTT

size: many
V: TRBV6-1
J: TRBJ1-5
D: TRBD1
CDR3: CASSNTGALNQPQHF
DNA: TGTGCCAGCAGCAATACAGGGGCCCTTAATCAGCCCCAGCATTTT

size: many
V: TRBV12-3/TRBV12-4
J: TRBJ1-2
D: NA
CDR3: CASTPGGSNYGYTF
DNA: TGTGCCAGCACCCCAGGCGGGTCTAACTATGGCTACACCTTC

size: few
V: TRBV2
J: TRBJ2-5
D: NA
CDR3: CASTRPPQETQYF
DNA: TGTGCCAGCACCCGGCCCCCACAAGAGACCCAGTACTTC

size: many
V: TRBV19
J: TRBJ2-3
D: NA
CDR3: CATATGVTDTQYF
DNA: TGTGCCACCGCCACGGGGGTAACAGATACGCAGTATTTT

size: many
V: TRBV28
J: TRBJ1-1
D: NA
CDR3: CATTGVMNTEAFF
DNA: TGTGCCACCACTGGGGTGATGAACACTGAAGCTTTCTTT

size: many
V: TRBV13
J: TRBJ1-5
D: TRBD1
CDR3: CASSLGGQGNQPQHF
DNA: TGTGCCAGCAGCTTAGGGGGACAGGGGAATCAGCCCCAGCATTTT

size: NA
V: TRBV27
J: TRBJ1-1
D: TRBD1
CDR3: CASIGYRGQDTEAFF
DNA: TGTGCCAGCATCGGGTACAGGGGGCAAGACACTGAAGCTTTCTTT

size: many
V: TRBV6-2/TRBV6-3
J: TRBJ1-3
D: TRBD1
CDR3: CASRNDRGAGNTIYF
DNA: TGTGCCAGCAGGAACGACAGGGGGGCTGGAAACACCATATATTTT

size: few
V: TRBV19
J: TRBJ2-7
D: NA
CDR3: CASSIGGMAYEQYF
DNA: TGTGCCAGTAGTATCGGAGGGATGGCCTACGAGCAGTACTTC

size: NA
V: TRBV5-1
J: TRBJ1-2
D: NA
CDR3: CASSFAFDQGFYGYTF
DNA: TGCGCCAGCAGCTTCGCTTTCGACCAGGGGTTCTATGGCTACACCTTC

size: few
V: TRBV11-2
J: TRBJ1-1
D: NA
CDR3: CASSLEGRAPNTEAFF
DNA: TGTGCCAGCAGCTTAGAGGGGCGGGCCCCGAACACTGAAGCTTTCTTT

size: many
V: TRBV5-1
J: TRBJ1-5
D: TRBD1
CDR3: CASSGGTGDKPQHF
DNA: TGCGCCAGCAGCGGAGGGACAGGGGATAAACCCCAGCATTTT

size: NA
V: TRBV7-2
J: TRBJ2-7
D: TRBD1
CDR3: CASSPQGVGYEQYF
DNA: TGTGCCAGCAGCCCCCAGGGGGTGGGTTACGAGCAGTACTTC

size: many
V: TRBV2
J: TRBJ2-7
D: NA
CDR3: CASMDIYSYEQYF
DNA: TGTGCCAGCATGGACATTTATAGCTACGAGCAGTACTTC

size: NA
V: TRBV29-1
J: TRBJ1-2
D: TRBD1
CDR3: CSVVRGTGDGGYTF
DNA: TGCAGCGTTGTAAGGGGGACAGGGGATGGAGGCTACACCTTC

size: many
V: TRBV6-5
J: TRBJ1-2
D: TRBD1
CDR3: CASTPLGQVHGYTF
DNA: TGTGCCAGCACCCCACTGGGACAGGTTCATGGCTACACCTTC

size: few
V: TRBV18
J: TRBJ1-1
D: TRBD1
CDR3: CASSPYSQGATEAFF
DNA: TGTGCCAGCTCACCGTACAGTCAGGGGGCCACTGAAGCTTTCTTT

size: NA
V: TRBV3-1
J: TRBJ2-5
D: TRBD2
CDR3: CASSQGGGAETQYF
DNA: TGTGCCAGCAGCCAAGGCGGGGGGGCTGAGACCCAGTACTTC

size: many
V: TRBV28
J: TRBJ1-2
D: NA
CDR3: CASSFTGHGYTF
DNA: TGTGCCAGCAGTTTCACAGGTCATGGCTACACCTTC

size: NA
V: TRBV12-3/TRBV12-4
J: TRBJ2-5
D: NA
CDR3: CASSLPGVGETQYF
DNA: TGTGCCAGCAGTCTCCCGGGGGTCGGGGAGACCCAGTACTTC

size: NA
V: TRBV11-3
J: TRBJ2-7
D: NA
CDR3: CASSPPGHSNEQYF
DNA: TGTGCCAGCAGTCCCCCGGGACATTCCAACGAGCAGTACTTC

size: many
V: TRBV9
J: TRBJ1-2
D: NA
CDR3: CASSVQERGDGYTF
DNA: TGTGCCAGCAGCGTACAAGAAAGGGGGGATGGCTACACCTTC

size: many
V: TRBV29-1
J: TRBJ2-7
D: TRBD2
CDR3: CSALRGRDRYEQYF
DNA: TGCAGCGCCCTCCGGGGGAGGGATAGATACGAGCAGTACTTC

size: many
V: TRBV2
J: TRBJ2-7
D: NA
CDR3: CASSEAANEQYF
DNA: TGTGCCAGCAGTGAGGCCGCAAACGAGCAGTACTTC

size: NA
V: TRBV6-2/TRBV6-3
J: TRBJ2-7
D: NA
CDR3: CASAPLVPYEQYF
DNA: TGTGCCAGCGCCCCTTTGGTTCCCTACGAGCAGTACTTC

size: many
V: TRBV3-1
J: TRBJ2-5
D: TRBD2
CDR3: CASSQVGSSGGAETQYF
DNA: TGTGCCAGCAGCCAAGTCGGATCTAGCGGGGGGGCAGAGACCCAGTACTTC

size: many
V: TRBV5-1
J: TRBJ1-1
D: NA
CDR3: CASSLAGLGSKAFF
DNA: TGCGCCAGCAGCTTGGCAGGGCTGGGTTCTAAGGCTTTCTTT

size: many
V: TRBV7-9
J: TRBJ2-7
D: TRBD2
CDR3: CASSSAGTRYEQYF
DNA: TGTGCCAGCAGCTCCGCCGGGACTAGGTACGAGCAGTACTTC

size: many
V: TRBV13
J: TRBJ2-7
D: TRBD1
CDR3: CASSVGDRAYEQYF
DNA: TGTGCCAGCAGCGTGGGGGACAGGGCCTACGAGCAGTACTTC

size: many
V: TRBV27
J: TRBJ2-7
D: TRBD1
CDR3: CASSPTGNGAYEQYF
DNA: TGTGCCAGCAGTCCGACAGGGAATGGAGCCTACGAGCAGTACTTC

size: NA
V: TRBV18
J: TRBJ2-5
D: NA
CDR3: CASSPGRPQETQYF
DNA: TGTGCCAGCTCACCGGGACGCCCACAAGAGACCCAGTACTTC

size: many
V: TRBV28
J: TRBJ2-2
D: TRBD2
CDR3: CQRGVLTGVIANTGELFF
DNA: TGCCAGCGGGGGGTTTTAACGGGGGTCATCGCGAACACCGGGGAGCTGTTTTTT

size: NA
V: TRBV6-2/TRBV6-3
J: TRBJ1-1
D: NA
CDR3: CASEGVNTEAFF
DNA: TGTGCCAGCGAGGGAGTGAACACTGAAGCTTTCTTT

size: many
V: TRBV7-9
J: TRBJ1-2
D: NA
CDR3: CASSYLPRPYGYTF
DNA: TGTGCCAGCAGCTATTTACCCCGACCCTATGGCTACACCTTC

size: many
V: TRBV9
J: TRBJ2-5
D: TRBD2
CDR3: CASSPTDAGGSKETQYF
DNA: TGTGCCAGCAGCCCCACGGATGCGGGGGGATCAAAAGAGACCCAGTACTTC

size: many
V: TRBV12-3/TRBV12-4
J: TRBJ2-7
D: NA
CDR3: CASSTVAEQYF
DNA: TGTGCCAGCAGTACTGTGGCCGAGCAGTACTTC

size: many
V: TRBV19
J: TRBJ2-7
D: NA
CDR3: CASSEAAPYEQYF
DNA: TGTGCCAGTAGTGAGGCAGCCCCCTACGAGCAGTACTTC

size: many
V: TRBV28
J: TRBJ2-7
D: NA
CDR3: CASRDLRDGFYEQYF
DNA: TGTGCCAGCAGGGACCTCCGGGACGGGTTCTACGAGCAGTACTTC

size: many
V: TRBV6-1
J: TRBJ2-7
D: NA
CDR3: CASSRSAPYEQYF
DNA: TGTGCCAGCAGTCGTTCCGCTCCCTACGAGCAGTACTTC

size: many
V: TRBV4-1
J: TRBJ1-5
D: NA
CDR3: CASSQVQGGQPQHF
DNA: TGCGCCAGCAGCCAAGTCCAGGGCGGACAGCCCCAGCATTTT

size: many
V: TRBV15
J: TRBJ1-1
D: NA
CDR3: CATSRDSAQGRAEAFF
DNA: TGTGCCACCAGCAGAGATTCGGCCCAGGGGAGGGCTGAAGCTTTCTTT

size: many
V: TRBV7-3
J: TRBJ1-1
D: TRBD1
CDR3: CASSAQGRTEAFF
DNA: TGTGCCAGCAGCGCACAGGGGAGGACTGAAGCTTTCTTT

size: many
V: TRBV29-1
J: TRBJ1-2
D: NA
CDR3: CSVEDLSNYGYTF
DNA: TGCAGCGTTGAAGACCTATCTAACTATGGCTACACCTTC

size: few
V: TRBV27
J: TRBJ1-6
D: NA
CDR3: CASSLGRYNSPLHF
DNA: TGTGCCAGCAGTTTGGGACGGTATAATTCACCCCTCCACTTT

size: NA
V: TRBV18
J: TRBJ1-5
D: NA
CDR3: CASSPLPTGLPQHF
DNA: TGTGCCAGCTCACCACTCCCGACAGGTCTTCCCCAGCATTTT

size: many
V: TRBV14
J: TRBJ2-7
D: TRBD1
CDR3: CASSGQGVDEQYF
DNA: TGTGCCAGCAGCGGACAGGGTGTCGACGAGCAGTACTTC

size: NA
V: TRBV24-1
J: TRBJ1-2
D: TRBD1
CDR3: CATSGVGTDNYGYTF
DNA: TGTGCCACCAGTGGGGTCGGGACAGACAACTATGGCTACACCTTC